This T cell receptor (beta chain) derives from a study of beta chain features in type 1 diabetes. Study-wide findings and caveats: HLA effects on TCRB rearrangement stayed unresolved here. Sequencing from cDNA could over-represent high-TCR-expressing cells. Among patients with Type 1 diabetes, TCRB CDR3s were moderately but significantly shorter in every one of the four CD4+ subsets.

Every bit of the isolated RNA underwent reverse transcription, so sequencing read expressed TCRB transcripts. Clones were read by immunoSEQ multiplex PCR, and TCRdb kept only the in-frame ones, dropping some. The repertoire includes 300,000 to 400,000 clones, roughly 12% of them detected once, and roughly 0.015% sits in the top ten. CDR3 length: 11 residues. V was trimmed by 3 bases and J by 8 bases, leaving 11 bases between them. The V gene's germline CDR1 is GTSNPN and CDR2 SVGIG (reference sequence). This clone was counted only a few times. The antigen is undetermined. Sequencing was performed on naive CD4+ T cells from blood. The genes are TRBV30 and TRBJ2-7; a weak D match, TRBD1 (6 bases). The receptor was isolated from a woman aged 18-30 years with type 1 diabetes. Written as DNA, the CDR3 is TGTGCCTGGAGCACCGACAGGCAGCAGTACTTC. Amino acids: CAWSTDRQQYF.